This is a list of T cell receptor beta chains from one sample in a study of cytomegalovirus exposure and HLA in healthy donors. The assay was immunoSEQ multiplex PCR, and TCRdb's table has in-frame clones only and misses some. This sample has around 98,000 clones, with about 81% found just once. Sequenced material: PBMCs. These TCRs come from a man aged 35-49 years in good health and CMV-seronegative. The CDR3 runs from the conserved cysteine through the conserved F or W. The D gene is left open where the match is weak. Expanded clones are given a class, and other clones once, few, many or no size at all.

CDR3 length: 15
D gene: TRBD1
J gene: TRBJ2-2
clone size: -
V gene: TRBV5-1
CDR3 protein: CASSRGQGGTGELFF
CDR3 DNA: TGCGCCAGCAGCCGGGGACAGGGGGGCACCGGGGAGCTGTTTTTT

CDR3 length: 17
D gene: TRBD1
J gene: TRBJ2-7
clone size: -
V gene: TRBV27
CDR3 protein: CASSLSGTGLRSYEQYF
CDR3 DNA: TGTGCCAGCAGTTTATCAGGGACAGGTCTTCGATCCTACGAGCAGTACTTC

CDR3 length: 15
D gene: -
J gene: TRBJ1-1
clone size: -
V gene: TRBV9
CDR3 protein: CASSVRGGRDTEAFF
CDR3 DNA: TGTGCCAGCAGCGTAAGGGGAGGGAGGGACACTGAAGCTTTCTTT

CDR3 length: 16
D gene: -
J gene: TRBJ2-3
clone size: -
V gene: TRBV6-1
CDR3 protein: CASSEDPGRITDTQYF
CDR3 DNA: TGTGCCAGCAGTGAAGATCCGGGGAGGATAACAGATACGCAGTATTTT

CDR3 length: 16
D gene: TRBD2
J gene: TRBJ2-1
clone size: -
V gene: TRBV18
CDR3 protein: CASSPIAGSSYNEQFF
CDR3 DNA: TGTGCCAGCTCCCCAATAGCGGGGTCCTCCTACAATGAGCAGTTCTTC

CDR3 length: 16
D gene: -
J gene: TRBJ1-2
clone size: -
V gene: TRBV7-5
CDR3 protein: CVRSFGCQGVVYGYTF
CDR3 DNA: TGTGTCAGAAGCTTTGGCTGTCAGGGGGTGGTATATGGCTACACCTTC

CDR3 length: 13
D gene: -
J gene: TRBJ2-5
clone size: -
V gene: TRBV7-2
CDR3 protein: CASSLDRVETQYF
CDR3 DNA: TGTGCCAGCAGCTTAGACAGGGTGGAGACCCAGTACTTC

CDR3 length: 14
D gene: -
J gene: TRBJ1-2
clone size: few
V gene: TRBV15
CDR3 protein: CATSRDRDIGGYTF
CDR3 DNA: TGTGCCACCAGCAGAGATCGGGACATAGGAGGCTACACCTTC

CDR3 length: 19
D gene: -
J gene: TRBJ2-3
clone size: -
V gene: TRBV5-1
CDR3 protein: CASSPSPLGGAVSTDTQYF
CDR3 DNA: TGCGCCAGCAGCCCCTCGCCTCTAGGGGGGGCAGTCAGCACAGATACGCAGTATTTT

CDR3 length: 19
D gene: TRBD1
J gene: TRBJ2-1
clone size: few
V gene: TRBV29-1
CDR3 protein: CSVEEMWTGEGSSYNEQFF
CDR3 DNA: TGCAGCGTTGAAGAGATGTGGACAGGGGAAGGGAGCTCCTACAATGAGCAGTTCTTC

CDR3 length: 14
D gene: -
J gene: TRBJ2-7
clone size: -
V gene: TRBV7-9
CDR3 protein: CASSLGAGRGEQYF
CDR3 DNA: TGTGCCAGCAGCTTAGGGGCTGGGCGGGGCGAGCAGTACTTC

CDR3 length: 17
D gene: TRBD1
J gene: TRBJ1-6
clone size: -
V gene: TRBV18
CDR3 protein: CASSPRPRGPADSPLHF
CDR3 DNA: TGTGCCAGCTCACCGCGCCCCAGGGGGCCGGCGGATTCACCCCTCCACTTT

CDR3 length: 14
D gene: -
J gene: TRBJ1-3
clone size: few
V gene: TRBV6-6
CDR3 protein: CASSQTVSGNTIYF
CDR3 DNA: TGTGCCAGCAGCCAGACAGTTTCTGGAAACACCATATATTTT

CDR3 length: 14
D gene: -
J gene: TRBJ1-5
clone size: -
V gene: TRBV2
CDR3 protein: CASSATAVHQPQHF
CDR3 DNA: TGTGCCAGCTCCGCGACAGCAGTCCATCAGCCCCAGCATTTT

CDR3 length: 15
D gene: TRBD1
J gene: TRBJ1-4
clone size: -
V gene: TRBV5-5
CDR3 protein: CASSLVQGAREKLFF
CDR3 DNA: TGTGCCAGCAGCTTGGTGCAGGGGGCTAGAGAAAAACTGTTTTTT

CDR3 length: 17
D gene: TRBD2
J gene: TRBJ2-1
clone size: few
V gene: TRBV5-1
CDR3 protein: CASSLGEAGSSYNEQFF
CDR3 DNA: TGCGCCAGCAGCTTGGGTGAAGCGGGGAGCTCCTACAATGAGCAGTTCTTC

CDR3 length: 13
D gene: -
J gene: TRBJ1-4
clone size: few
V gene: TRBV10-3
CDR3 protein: CAISFGHNEKLFF
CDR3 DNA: TGTGCCATCAGCTTCGGTCATAATGAAAAACTGTTTTTT

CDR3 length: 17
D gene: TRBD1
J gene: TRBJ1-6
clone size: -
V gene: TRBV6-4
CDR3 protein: CASSADTGTGGYSPLHF
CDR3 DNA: TGTGCCAGCAGTGCAGATACGGGGACAGGGGGATATTCACCCCTCCACTTT

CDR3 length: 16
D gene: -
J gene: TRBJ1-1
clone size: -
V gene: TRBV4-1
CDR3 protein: CASSQVGIRANTEAFF
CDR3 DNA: TGCGCCAGCAGCCAAGTAGGGATCAGGGCGAACACTGAAGCTTTCTTT

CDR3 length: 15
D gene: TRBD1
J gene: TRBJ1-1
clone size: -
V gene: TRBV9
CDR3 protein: CASSAQQGGYTEAFF
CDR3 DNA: TGTGCCAGCAGCGCCCAACAGGGGGGGTACACTGAAGCTTTCTTT

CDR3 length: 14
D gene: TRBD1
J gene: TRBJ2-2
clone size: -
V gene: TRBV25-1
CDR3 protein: CASAGTGRTGELFF
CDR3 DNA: TGTGCCAGCGCCGGGACAGGGAGAACCGGGGAGCTGTTTTTT

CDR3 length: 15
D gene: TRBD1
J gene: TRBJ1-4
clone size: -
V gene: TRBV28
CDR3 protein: CASSPGGQGNEKLFF
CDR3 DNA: TGTGCCAGCAGCCCGGGGGGACAGGGAAATGAAAAACTGTTTTTT

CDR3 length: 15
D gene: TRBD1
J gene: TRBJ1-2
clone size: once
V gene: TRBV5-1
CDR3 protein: CASSRDTGQNYGYTF
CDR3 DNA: TGCGCCAGCAGCCGCGATACGGGACAGAACTATGGCTACACCTTC

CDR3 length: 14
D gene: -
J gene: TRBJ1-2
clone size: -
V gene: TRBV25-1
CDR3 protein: CASSESKGGYGYTF
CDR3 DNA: TGTGCCAGCAGTGAAAGTAAAGGCGGCTATGGCTACACCTTC

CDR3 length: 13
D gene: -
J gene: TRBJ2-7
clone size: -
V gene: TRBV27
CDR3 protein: CASSLRQGYEQYF
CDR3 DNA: TGTGCCAGCAGTTTAAGGCAGGGCTACGAGCAGTACTTC

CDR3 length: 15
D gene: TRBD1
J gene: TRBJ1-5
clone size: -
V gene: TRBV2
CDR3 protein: CASSDTGDSNQPQHF
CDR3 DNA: TGTGCCAGCAGTGACACAGGGGATAGCAATCAGCCCCAGCATTTT

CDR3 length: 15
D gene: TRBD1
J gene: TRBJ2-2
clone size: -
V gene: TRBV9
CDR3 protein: CASSARQGSTGELFF
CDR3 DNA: TGTGCCAGCAGCGCCCGACAGGGGAGCACCGGGGAGCTGTTTTTT

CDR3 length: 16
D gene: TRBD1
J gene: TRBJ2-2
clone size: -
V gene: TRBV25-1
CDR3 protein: CASSEVQGDHTGELFF
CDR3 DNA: TGTGCCAGCAGTGAAGTACAGGGGGATCACACCGGGGAGCTGTTTTTT

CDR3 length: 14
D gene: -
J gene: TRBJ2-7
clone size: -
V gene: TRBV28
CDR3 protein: CASSLHHLPYEQYF
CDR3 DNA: TGTGCCAGCAGTTTACATCACCTACCCTACGAGCAGTACTTC

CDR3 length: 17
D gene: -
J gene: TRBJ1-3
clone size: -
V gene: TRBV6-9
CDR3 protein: CASTPRGGLNSGNTIYF
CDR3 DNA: TGTGCCAGCACCCCCCGGGGAGGTTTGAACTCTGGAAACACCATATATTTT

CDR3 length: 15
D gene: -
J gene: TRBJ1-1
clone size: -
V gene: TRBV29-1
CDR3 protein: CSVKWSLSMNTEAFF
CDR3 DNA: TGCAGCGTTAAGTGGAGCTTGTCTATGAACACTGAAGCTTTCTTT

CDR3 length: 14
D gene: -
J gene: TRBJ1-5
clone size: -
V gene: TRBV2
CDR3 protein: CASSWGFGNQPQHF
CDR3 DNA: TGTGCCAGCAGTTGGGGCTTTGGGAATCAGCCCCAGCATTTT

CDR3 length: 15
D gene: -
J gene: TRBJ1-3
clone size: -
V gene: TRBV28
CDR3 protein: CASSLLGGTGNTIYF
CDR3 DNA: TGTGCCAGCAGTTTATTGGGAGGGACTGGAAACACCATATATTTT

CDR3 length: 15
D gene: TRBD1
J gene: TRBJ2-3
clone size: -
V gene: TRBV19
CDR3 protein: CASSWDSSSTDTQYF
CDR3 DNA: TGTGCCAGTAGCTGGGACAGTTCTAGCACAGATACGCAGTATTTT

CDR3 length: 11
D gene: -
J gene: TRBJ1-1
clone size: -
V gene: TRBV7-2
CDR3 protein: CASSLSYWAFF
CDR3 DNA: TGTGCCAGCAGCTTATCGTACTGGGCTTTCTTT

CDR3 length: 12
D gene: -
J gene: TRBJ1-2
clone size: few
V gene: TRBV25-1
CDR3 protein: CASSDTNYGYTF
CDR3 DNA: TGTGCCAGCAGTGACACTAACTATGGCTACACCTTC

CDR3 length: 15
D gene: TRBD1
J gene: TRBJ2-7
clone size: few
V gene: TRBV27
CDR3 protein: CASSLGTGEGYEQYF
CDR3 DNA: TGTGCCAGCAGTTTGGGGACAGGGGAGGGCTACGAGCAGTACTTC

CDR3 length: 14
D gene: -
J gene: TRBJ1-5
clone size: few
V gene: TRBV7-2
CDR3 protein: CASSTRQNNQPQHF
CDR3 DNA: TGTGCCAGCAGCACCCGACAGAACAATCAGCCCCAGCATTTT

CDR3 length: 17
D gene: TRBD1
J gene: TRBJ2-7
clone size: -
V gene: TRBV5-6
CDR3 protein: CASSSPGTGQGAYEQYF
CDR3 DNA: TGTGCCAGCAGCTCGCCAGGGACGGGACAGGGGGCCTACGAGCAGTACTTC

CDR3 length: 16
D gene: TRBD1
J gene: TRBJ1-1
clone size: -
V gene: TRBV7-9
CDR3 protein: CASSYGQGNLNTEAFF
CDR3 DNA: TGTGCCAGCAGCTACGGACAGGGTAATCTGAACACTGAAGCTTTCTTT

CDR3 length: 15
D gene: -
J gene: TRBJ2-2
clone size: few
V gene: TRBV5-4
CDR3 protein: CASSLVGLNTGELFF
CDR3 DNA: TGTGCCAGCAGCTTGGTGGGACTTAACACCGGGGAGCTGTTTTTT

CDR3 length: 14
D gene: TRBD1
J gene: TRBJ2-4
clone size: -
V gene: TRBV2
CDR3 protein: CASSLEGTGAIQYF
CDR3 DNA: TGTGCCAGCAGCCTAGAGGGGACAGGGGCCATTCAGTACTTC

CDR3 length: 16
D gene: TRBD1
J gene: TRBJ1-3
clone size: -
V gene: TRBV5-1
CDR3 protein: CASSLAMGQHGATIYF
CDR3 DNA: TGCGCCAGCAGCTTGGCGATGGGACAGCATGGAGCCACCATATATTTT

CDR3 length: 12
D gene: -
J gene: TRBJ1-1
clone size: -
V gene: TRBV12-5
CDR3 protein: CASGRGYCEAFF
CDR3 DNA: TGTGCTAGTGGTCGAGGGTATTGCGAAGCTTTCTTT

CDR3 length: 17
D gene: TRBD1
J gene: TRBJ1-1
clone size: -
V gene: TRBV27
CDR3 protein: CASSMRWAGGLGTEAFF
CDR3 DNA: TGTGCCAGCAGTATGAGGTGGGCAGGGGGTTTAGGGACTGAAGCTTTCTTT

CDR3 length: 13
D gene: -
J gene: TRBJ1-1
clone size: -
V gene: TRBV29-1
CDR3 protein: CSVDAARNTEAFF
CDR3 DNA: TGCAGCGTTGACGCTGCGCGAAACACTGAAGCTTTCTTT

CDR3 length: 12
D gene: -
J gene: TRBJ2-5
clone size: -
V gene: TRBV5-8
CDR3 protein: CASSNGGETQYF
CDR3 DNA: TGTGCCAGCAGCAACGGGGGAGAGACCCAGTACTTC

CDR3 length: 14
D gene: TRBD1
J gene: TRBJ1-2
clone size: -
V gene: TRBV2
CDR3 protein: CASSALGQGVGYTF
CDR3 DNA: TGTGCCAGCAGTGCACTCGGACAGGGTGTCGGCTACACCTTC

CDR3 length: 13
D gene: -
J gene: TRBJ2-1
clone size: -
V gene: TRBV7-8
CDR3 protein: CASSLGGHNEQLF
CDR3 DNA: TGTGCCAGCAGCTTAGGAGGTCATAATGAGCAGCTCTTC

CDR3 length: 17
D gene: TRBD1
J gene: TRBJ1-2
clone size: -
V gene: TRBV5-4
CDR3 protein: CASSKDLTGDLSYGYTF
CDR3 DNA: TGTGCCAGCAGCAAGGACCTAACAGGGGACCTGTCCTATGGCTACACCTTC

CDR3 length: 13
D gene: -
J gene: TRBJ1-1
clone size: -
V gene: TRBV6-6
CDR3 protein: CASSLVEPRLAFF
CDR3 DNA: TGTGCCAGCAGTCTGGTCGAGCCTCGACTAGCTTTCTTT

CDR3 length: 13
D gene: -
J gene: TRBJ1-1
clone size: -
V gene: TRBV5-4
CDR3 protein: CASSSAMNTEAFF
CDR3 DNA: TGTGCCAGCAGCTCAGCGATGAACACTGAAGCTTTCTTT

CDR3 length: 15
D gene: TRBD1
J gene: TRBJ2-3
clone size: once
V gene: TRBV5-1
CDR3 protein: CASSWDRGSTDTQYF
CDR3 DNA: TGCGCCAGCAGCTGGGACAGGGGCAGCACAGATACGCAGTATTTT

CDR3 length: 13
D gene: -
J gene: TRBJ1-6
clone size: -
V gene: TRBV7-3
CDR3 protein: CASSPTPGSPLHF
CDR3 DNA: TGTGCCAGCAGCCCAACGCCCGGTTCACCCCTCCACTTT

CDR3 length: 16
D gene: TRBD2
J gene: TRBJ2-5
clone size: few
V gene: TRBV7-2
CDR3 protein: CASSLFASGGLFEQYF
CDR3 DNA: TGTGCCAGCAGCTTATTTGCTAGCGGGGGACTTTTTGAGCAGTACTTC

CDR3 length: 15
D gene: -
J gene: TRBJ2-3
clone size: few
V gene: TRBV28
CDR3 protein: CASPPSASSTDTQYF
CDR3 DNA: TGTGCCAGCCCTCCTAGCGCCTCTAGCACAGATACGCAGTATTTT

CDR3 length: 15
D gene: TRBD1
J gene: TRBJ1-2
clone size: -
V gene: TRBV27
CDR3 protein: CASRPGTGVGYGYTF
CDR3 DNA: TGTGCCAGCAGACCCGGGACAGGGGTCGGCTATGGCTACACCTTC

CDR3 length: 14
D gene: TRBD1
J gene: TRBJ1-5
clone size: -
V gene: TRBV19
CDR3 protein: CASSMTGGIQPQHF
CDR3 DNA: TGTGCCAGTAGTATGACAGGGGGCATTCAGCCCCAGCATTTT

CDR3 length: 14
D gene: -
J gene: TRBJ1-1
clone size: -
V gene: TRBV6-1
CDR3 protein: CASRPQDRNTEAFF
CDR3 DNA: TGTGCCAGCAGACCGCAGGACAGGAACACTGAAGCTTTCTTT